This T cell receptor beta chain was sequenced during a study of T cell clones after liver transplantation (dated by TCRdb to between 2019 and 2020). In the study overall: The samples were obtained from ITN030ST, a randomized trial that attempted immunosuppression withdrawal within 2 years after liver transplantation. Donor-reactive T cell clones were identified using TCRbeta sequencing after a pre-transplant mixed lymphocyte reaction and were then followed in post-transplant blood. As an antigen-independent comparator for the donor-reactive sequences, third party-reactive TCRbeta sequences from pre-transplant MLRs were identified as well. Three of the eight recipients were HCV-positive; the others were transplanted for non-autoimmune, non-viral indications. Until randomization at 12-24 months post-transplant, subjects were given standard immunosuppression, with no induction therapy. Tolerance was defined as complete immunosuppression withdrawal for at least one year with no rise in liver enzymes beyond twice the upper limit of normal. Blood samples were collected pre-transplant, then pre-randomization ahead of withdrawal, and finally post-randomization once withdrawal had either been completed or failed. The study cohort included 8 liver transplant recipients, of whom 3 were classified as tolerant and 5 as non-tolerant.

The investigation overall reported the following: In a couple of subjects, low numbers of available donor cells limited the measurable donor-reactive repertoire. Donor-reactive sequences decreased more than third party-reactive sequences, which suggests partial antigen-specific deletion that was not related to withdrawal success. Conclusions were preliminary, limited by small, heterogeneous patient numbers and non-standardized post-transplant time points. Circulating donor-reactive CD4 TCRbeta sequences fell significantly post-transplant in most of the 8 subjects, irrespective of tolerance or HCV status. Once repertoire turnover was taken into account, donor-reactive detection showed a significant reduction for CD4 in 7 of 8 subjects and for CD8 in 8 of 8. Since no allograft tissue specimens were available, donor-reactive T cells may have migrated into the graft instead of being deleted.

Frozen genomic DNA underwent high-throughput TCRbeta CDR3 sequencing by immunoSEQ, including PCR amplification, mapping, bias correction and internal controls. The study's own analysis went as follows. Productive rearrangements were kept, and unique TCRbeta sequences were defined by CDR3 nucleotide sequence plus V and J gene. For a sequence to be called donor-reactive, it needed a frequency of at least 0.01% and at least 5-fold expansion in CFSE-low cells compared with unstimulated pre-transplant cells. Per-subject minimum frequency thresholds, based on the lowest-template unstimulated sample, ensured at least 90% detection power. Jensen-Shannon divergence between the top 1000 TCRbeta sequences after and before transplant was used to measure repertoire turnover. Changes in detection of donor-reactive sequences were assessed with two-sided Fisher's exact tests. Held by TCRdb, this immuneACCESS table contains in-frame sequences only and omits some clones. Under half of the omission traces to an unresolved V gene where checked; the cause of the rest is unknown. The V and J calls and clone size were taken over from that table, and D and trimming were inferred from the DNA. The sample table holds about 6,200 clones, of which approximately 80% were seen once. The top ten clones comprise 10% to 15% of the sample.

This clone was recorded once. Its antigen is currently not known. Nothing much larger sits one base from this clone, and base qualities are not available. Thawed unstimulated PBMCs were stained for CD3, CD4 and CD8 and FACS-sorted into CD3+CD4+ and CD3+CD8+ populations. Randomization to immunosuppression withdrawal applied to every one of the 8 studied subjects. The Qiagen DNeasy Blood and Tissue Kit was used to isolate genomic DNA. This sequence was found in a human patient who received a liver transplant. Some T cells may originate with the graft donor following a transplant. The sequences come from CD8+ T cells from blood, collected around 42 months after liver transplant.

The CDR3 here reads CASSPQGTDTQYF. Read as DNA, the sequence is TGTGCCAGCTCACCACAGGGCACAGATACGCAGTATTTT. Recombination joined TRBV18 with TRBJ2-3, with no D gene named confidently. Cut back by 1 base and 1 base, the V and J ends lie 3 bases apart. CDR1 and CDR2, looked up from the germline V gene, are KGHSH and LQKENI. Counted from cysteine to phenylalanine, this CDR3 has 13 amino acids. Only the CDR3 portion is preserved as DNA: 39 bases, with reading frame beginning at the first base.